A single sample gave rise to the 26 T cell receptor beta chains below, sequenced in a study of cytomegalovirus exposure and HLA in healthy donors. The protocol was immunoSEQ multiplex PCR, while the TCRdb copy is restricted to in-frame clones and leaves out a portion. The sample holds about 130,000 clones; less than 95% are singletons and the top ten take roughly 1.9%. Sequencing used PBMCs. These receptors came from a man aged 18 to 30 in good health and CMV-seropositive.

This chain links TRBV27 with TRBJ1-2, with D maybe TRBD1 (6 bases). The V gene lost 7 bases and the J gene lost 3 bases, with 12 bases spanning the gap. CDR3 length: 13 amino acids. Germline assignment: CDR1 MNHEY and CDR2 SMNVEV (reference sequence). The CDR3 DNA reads TGTGCCAGCATCCTCCACAGGGACTATGGCTACACCTTC. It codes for CASILHRDYGYTF.

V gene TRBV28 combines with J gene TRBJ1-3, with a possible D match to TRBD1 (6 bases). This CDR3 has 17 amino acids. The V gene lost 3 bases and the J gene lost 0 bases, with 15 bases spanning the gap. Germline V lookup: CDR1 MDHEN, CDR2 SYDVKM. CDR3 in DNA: TGTGCCAGCAGTTTGTCGGGGGGGCCCCTCTCTGGAAACACCATATATTTT. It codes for CASSLSGGPLSGNTIYF.

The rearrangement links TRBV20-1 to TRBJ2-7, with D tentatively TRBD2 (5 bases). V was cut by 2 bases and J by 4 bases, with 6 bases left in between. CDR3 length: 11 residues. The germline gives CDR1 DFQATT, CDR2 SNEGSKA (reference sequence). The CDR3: CSARRGYEQYF. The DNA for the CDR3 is TGCAGTGCTAGACGGGGATACGAGCAGTACTTC.

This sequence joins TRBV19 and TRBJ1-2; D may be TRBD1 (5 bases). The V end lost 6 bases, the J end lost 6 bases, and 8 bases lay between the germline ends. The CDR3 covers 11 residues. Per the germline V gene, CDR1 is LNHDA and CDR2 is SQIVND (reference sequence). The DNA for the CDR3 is TGTGCCAGTAGACAGGATCATGGCTACACCTTC. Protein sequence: CASRQDHGYTF.

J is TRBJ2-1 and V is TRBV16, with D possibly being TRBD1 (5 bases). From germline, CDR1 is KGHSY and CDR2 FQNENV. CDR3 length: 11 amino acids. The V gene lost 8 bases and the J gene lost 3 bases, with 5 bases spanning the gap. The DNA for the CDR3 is TGTGCCAGCCAGGGCTACAATGAGCAGTTCTTC. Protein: CASQGYNEQFF.

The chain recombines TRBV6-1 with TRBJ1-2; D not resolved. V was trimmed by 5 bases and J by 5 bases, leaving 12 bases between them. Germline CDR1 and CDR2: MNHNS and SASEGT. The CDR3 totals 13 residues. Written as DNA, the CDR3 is TGTGCCAGCAGTTTTAACAACGTGTATGGCTACACCTTC. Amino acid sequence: CASSFNNVYGYTF.

The CDR3 spells CASSRTVDEQYF. CDR3 coding DNA: TGTGCCAGCAGCCGTACAGTGGACGAGCAGTACTTC. This chain connects TRBV5-6 to TRBJ2-7; no firm D call. The CDR3 totals 12 residues. The germline V gene has CDR1 SGHDT and CDR2 YYEEEE. The ends were cut back, 4 bases at V and 5 bases at J, with 10 bases in the middle.

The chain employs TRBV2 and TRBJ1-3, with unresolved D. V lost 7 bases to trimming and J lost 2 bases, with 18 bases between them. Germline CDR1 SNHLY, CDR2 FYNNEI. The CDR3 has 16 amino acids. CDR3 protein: CASTLGGVRTGNTIYF. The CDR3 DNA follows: TGTGCCAGCACCTTGGGAGGAGTGCGAACTGGAAACACCATATATTTT. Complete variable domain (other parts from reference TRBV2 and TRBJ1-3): EPEVTQTPSHQVTQMGQEVILRCVPISNHLYFYWYRQILGQKVEFLVSFYNNEISEKSEIFDDQFSVERPDGSNFTLKIRSTKLEDSAMYFCASTLGGVRTGNTIYFGEGSWLTVV.

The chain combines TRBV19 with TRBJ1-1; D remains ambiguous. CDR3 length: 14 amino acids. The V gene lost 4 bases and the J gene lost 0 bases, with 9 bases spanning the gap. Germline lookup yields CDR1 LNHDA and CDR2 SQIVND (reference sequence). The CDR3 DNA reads TGTGCCAGTAGTACCAGACACCTGAACACTGAAGCTTTCTTT. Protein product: CASSTRHLNTEAFF. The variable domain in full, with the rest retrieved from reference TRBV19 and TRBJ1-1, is DGGITQSPKYLFRKEGQNVTLSCEQNLNHDAMYWYRQDPGQGLRLIYYSQIVNDFQKGDIAEGYSVSREKKESFPLTVTSAQKNPTAFYLCASSTRHLNTEAFFGQGTRLTVV.

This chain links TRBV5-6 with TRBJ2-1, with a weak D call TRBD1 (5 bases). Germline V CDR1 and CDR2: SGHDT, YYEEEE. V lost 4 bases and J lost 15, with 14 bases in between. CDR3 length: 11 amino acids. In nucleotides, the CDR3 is TGTGCCAGCAGCCTATTCGACAGCCCGTTCTTC. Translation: CASSLFDSPFF.

The CDR3 loop is CASSMGRGRTEAFF. CDR3 DNA sequence: TGTGCCAGTAGTATGGGCAGGGGGCGTACTGAAGCTTTCTTT. The chain is built from TRBV19 and TRBJ1-1, with 8 bases identical to TRBD1. The trim removed 3 bases at V and 5 bases at J, leaving 5 bases unmatched. This CDR3 contains 14 residues. The V gene's germline CDR1 is LNHDA and CDR2 SQIVND (reference sequence).

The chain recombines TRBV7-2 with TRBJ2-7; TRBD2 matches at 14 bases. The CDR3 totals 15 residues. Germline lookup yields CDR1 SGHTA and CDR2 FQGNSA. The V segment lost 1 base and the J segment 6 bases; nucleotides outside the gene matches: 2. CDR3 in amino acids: CASSLGLAGGSEQYF. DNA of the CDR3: TGTGCCAGCAGCTTAGGACTAGCGGGAGGGAGCGAGCAGTACTTC.

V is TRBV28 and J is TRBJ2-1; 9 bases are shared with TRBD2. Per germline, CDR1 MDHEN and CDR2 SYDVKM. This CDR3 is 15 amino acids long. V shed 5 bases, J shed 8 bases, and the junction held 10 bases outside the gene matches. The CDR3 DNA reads TGTGCCAGCAGTCCGCTAGCGGGAAGTGCTGATGAGCAGTTCTTC. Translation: CASSPLAGSADEQFF.

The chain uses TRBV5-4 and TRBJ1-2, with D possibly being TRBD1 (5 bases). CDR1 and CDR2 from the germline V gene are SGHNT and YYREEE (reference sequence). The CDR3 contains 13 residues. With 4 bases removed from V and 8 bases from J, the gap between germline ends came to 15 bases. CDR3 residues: CASSTGRAGGYTF. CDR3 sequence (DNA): TGTGCCAGCAGCACGGGACGGGCGGGGGGCTACACCTTC.

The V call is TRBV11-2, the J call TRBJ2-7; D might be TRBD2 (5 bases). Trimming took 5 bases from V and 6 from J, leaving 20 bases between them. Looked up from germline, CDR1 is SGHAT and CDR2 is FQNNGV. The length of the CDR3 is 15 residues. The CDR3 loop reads CASSPPRTLSSEQYF. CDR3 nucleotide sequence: TGTGCCAGCAGCCCCCCGAGGACTCTCTCTTCCGAGCAGTACTTC. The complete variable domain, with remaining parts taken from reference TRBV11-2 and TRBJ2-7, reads EAGVAQSPRYKIIEKRQSVAFWCNPISGHATLYWYQQILGQGPKLLIQFQNNGVVDDSQLPKDRFSAERLKGVDSTLKIQPAKLEDSAVYLCASSPPRTLSSEQYFGPGTRLTVT.

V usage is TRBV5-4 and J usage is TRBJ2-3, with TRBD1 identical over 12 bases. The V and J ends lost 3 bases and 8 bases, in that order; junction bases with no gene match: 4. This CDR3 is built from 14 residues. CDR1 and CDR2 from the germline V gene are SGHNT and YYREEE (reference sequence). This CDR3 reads CASSYSGQGATQYF. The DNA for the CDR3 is TGTGCCAGCAGCTATTCGGGACAGGGGGCTACGCAGTATTTT.

The CDR3 DNA reads TGCGCCAGCAGCTTGGATCCAGGGTCCAAAAACATTCAGTACTTC. Protein product: CASSLDPGSKNIQYF. V is TRBV5-1 and J is TRBJ2-4, with D possibly being TRBD1 (5 bases). V was clipped by 0 bases and J by 2 bases, with 9 bases between them. This CDR3 region has 15 residues. In germline, CDR1 is SGHRS, CDR2 YFSETQ.

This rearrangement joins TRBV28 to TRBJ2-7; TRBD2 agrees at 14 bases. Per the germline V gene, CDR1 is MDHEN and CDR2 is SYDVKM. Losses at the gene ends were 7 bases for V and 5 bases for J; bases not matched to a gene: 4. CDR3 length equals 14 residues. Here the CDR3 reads CASIGTSGSHEQYF. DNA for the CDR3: TGTGCCAGCATCGGGACTAGCGGGAGTCACGAGCAGTACTTC.

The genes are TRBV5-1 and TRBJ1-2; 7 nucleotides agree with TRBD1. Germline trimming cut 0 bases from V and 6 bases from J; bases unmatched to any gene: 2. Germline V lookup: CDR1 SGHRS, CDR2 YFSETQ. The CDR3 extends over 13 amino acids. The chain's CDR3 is CASSLDTGDGYTF. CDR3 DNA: TGCGCCAGCAGCTTGGATACAGGGGATGGCTACACCTTC.

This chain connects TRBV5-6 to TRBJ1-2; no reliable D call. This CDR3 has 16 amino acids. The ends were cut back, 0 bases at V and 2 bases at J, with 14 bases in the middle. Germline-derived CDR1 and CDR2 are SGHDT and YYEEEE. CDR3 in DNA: TGTGCCAGCAGCTTGGGGCAGGTCCCCGAAAACTATGGCTACACCTTC. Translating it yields CASSLGQVPENYGYTF.

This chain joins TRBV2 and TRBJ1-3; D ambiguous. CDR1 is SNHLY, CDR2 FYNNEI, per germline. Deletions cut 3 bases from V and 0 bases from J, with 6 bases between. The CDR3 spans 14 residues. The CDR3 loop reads CASSDSDSGNTIYF. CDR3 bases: TGTGCCAGCAGTGATAGTGACTCTGGAAACACCATATATTTT.

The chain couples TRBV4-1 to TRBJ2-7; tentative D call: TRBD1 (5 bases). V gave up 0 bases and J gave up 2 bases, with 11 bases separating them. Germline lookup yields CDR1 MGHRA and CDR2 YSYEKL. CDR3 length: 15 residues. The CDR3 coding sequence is TGCGCCAGCAGCCAAGATTGGCAGGGTCCCTACGAGCAGTACTTC. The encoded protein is CASSQDWQGPYEQYF.

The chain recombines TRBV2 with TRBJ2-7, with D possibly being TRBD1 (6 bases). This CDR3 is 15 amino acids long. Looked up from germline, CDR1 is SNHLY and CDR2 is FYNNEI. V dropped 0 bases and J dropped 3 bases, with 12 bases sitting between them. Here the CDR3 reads CASSEASGEIYEQYF. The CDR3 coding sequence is TGTGCCAGCAGTGAAGCGTCAGGGGAAATCTACGAGCAGTACTTC.

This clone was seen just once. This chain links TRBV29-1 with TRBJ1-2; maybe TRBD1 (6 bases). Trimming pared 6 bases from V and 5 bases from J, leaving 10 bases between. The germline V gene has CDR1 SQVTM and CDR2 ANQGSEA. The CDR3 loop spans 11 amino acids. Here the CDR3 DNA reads TGCAGCGTGGGGGCCGGTTATGGCTACACCTTC. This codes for CSVGAGYGYTF.

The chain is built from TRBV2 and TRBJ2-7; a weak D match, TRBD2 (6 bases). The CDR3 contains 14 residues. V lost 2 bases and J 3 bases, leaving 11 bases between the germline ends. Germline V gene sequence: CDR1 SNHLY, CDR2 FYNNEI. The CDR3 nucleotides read TGTGCCAGCAGTGAAACGGGGGTGGGCTACGAGCAGTACTTC. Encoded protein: CASSETGVGYEQYF.

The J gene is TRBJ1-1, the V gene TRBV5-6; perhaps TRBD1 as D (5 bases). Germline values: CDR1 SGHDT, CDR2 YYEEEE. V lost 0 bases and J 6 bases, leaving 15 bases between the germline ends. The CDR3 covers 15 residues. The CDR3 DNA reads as TGTGCCAGCAGCTTGGGAGGGGCGGGGAAGGCTGAAGCTTTCTTT. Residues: CASSLGGAGKAEAFF.